These T cell receptor beta chains were read from a single sample in a study of cytomegalovirus exposure and HLA in healthy donors. Method: immunoSEQ multiplex PCR; TCRdb's copy keeps in-frame clones and lacks some. Among 100,000 or so clones listed, 70% to 75% were seen once. Sequencing was done on a sample of PBMCs. Every receptor here comes from a man aged 40-49 years in good health and CMV-seronegative. CDR3s include the opening cysteine and the closing phenylalanine or tryptophan. Fields, in order: CDR3 length, V gene, CDR3 protein.

CDR3 length: 16
V gene: TRBV18
CDR3 protein: CASSPDTSGSRNEQFF

CDR3 length: 15
V gene: TRBV5-6
CDR3 protein: CASRSTAGLNEKLFF

CDR3 length: 14
V gene: TRBV5-4
CDR3 protein: CASSLVPSDYEQYF

CDR3 length: 16
V gene: TRBV6-1
CDR3 protein: CASSEVRGATNEKLFF

CDR3 length: 15
V gene: TRBV6-1
CDR3 protein: CASSEVSSSYNEQFF

CDR3 length: 16
V gene: TRBV28
CDR3 protein: CASSPRGVRGADTQYF

CDR3 length: 14
V gene: TRBV2
CDR3 protein: CASRRASGVTEAFF

CDR3 length: 13
V gene: TRBV5-6
CDR3 protein: CASTEMTGDEQYF

CDR3 length: 16
V gene: TRBV7-6
CDR3 protein: CASSSPGGGGVTEAFF

CDR3 length: 14
V gene: TRBV4-3
CDR3 protein: CASSQNRLNTEAFF

CDR3 length: 15
V gene: TRBV13
CDR3 protein: CASSSWGQGSYEQYF

CDR3 length: 15
V gene: TRBV5-4
CDR3 protein: CASSNFGGATGELFF

CDR3 length: 14
V gene: TRBV6-1
CDR3 protein: CASSESAYNSPLHF

CDR3 length: 16
V gene: TRBV4-1
CDR3 protein: CASSQVAGGPLYEQYF

CDR3 length: 16
V gene: TRBV4-2
CDR3 protein: CASSQDWGDRSYEQYF

CDR3 length: 15
V gene: TRBV7-7
CDR3 protein: CASSLESRLTDTQYF

CDR3 length: 13
V gene: TRBV29-1
CDR3 protein: CSVKAFGKTEAFF

CDR3 length: 14
V gene: TRBV7-8
CDR3 protein: CASSLAGGLTEAFF